This TCR beta chain came from a study of blood T cell repertoires in COVID-19. Study-level background: The United States, Italy and Spain supplied acute and convalescent COVID-19 samples.

The authors' processing: Amplification of reference gene primers provided the estimated nucleated cell counts. The data were produced by immunoSEQ multiplex PCR, yet TCRdb's version contains in-frame clones alone and is incomplete. Clone size and the V and J calls come from that table; the DNA yielded D and trimming. Of about 380,000 clones in the sample, roughly 80% are singletons; the top ten hold around 1%. This CDR3 region has 12 residues. CDR1 is SEHNR and CDR2 is FQNEAQ in the germline V gene (reference sequence). V was cut by 1 base and J by 7 bases, with 7 bases left in between. The sample taken for sequencing was peripheral blood. The receptor comes from a human donor with acute or convalescent COVID-19. The donor label of this sample is uncertain. This rearrangement joins TRBV7-9 to TRBJ1-1, with D unresolved. CDR3 in DNA: TGTGCCAGCAGCTTAGGGCAGAATGAAGCTTTCTTT. Its translation: CASSLGQNEAFF.